Sequencing of this T cell receptor beta chain was carried out in a study of shared clonotypes between healthy human individuals. CDR1 is SGHDN and CDR2 is FVKESK in the germline V gene. With V trimmed by 3 bases and J by 6 bases, 9 bases remained unmatched. This CDR3 spans 16 amino acids. Measured with immunoSEQ multiplex PCR; TCRdb has only the in-frame clones, and not every one. Among about 1 million clones, around 76% were seen once, and the ten largest hold 1.4%. This chain joins TRBV14 and TRBJ2-2, with TRBD2 matching 8 bases. Sequenced material: memory CD4+ T cells sorted from blood. Subset defined: CD45RA-negative fraction. This clonotype was sampled from a man aged 18 to 29 in good health. The CDR3 loop reads CASSQVAGPLSGELFF. The DNA for the CDR3 is TGTGCCAGCAGCCAGGTAGCGGGACCTTTATCCGGGGAGCTGTTTTTT.